What follows are 24 T cell receptor beta chains derived from one specimen sequenced in a study of shared clonotypes between healthy human individuals. Repertoires were generated with immunoSEQ multiplex PCR, while TCRdb's copy carries only in-frame clones and drops some. The table shows over a million clones, with approximately 80% occurring only once. Sequencing was carried out using memory CD4+ T cells from PBMCs. Indicated subset: CD45RA-negative fraction. Receptor source: a man younger than 35 in good health. Some clones in this sample may be carry-over from other donors' samples.

This chain links TRBV7-2 with TRBJ1-4; 9 nucleotides match TRBD1. The trim removed 5 bases at V and 4 bases at J, leaving 8 bases unmatched. The CDR3 covers 16 residues. Germline values: CDR1 SGHTA, CDR2 FQGNSA. In nucleotides, the CDR3 is TGTGCCAGCAGCCTGGGACAGGGAGGGTTTAATGAAAAACTGTTTTTT. Protein: CASSLGQGGFNEKLFF.

The chain recombines TRBV6-5 with TRBJ1-4, with a tentative D call TRBD1 (5 bases). Deletions cut 0 bases from V and 6 bases from J, with 11 bases between. The germline V gene has CDR1 MNHEY and CDR2 SVGAGI. This CDR3 has 15 residues. The CDR3 sequence is CASSYSVREHEKLFF. The CDR3 coding sequence is TGTGCCAGCAGTTACTCCGTCAGGGAGCATGAAAAACTGTTTTTT.

J is TRBJ2-5 and V is TRBV28; D gene ambiguous. The CDR3 covers 16 residues. V lost 5 bases to trimming and J lost 4 bases, with 20 bases between them. Per germline, CDR1 MDHEN and CDR2 SYDVKM. CDR3 coding DNA: TGTGCCAGCAGTATCCTGACAACCCGGGTGTTAGAGACCCAGTACTTC. It yields the protein CASSILTTRVLETQYF.

The V call is TRBV30, the J call TRBJ2-3, with D tentatively TRBD1 (5 bases). Trimming took 4 bases from V and 1 from J, leaving 12 bases between them. This CDR3 region has 14 residues. The germline V gene encodes CDR1 GTSNPN and CDR2 SVGIG (reference sequence). CDR3 amino acids: CAWKLQVGTDTQYF. The CDR3 DNA follows: TGTGCCTGGAAGTTACAGGTGGGCACAGATACGCAGTATTTT.

This chain connects TRBV18 to TRBJ1-2, with D uncertain. V gave up 2 bases and J gave up 1 base, with 8 bases separating them. Looked up from germline, CDR1 is KGHSH and CDR2 is LQKENI. There are 14 residues in the CDR3. The CDR3 loop is CASSPRSGNYGYTF. For the CDR3, the DNA is TGTGCCAGCTCACCAAGATCCGGTAACTATGGCTACACCTTC.

The chain uses TRBV28 and TRBJ1-2; weak D call: TRBD1 (5 bases). V was shortened by 5 bases and J by 5 bases, with 21 bases between the two germline ends. This CDR3 has 16 amino acids. Germline CDR1 MDHEN, CDR2 SYDVKM. The CDR3 region is CASSALLPGRGYGYTF. CDR3 sequence (DNA): TGTGCCAGCAGTGCGCTATTACCGGGACGGGGTTATGGCTACACCTTC.

The chain has TRBV7-2 and TRBJ2-5; the D gene is possibly TRBD2 (5 bases). The CDR3 sequence is 15 residues long. V was cut by 2 bases and J by 4 bases, with 14 bases left in between. The germline CDR1 and CDR2 sequences are SGHTA and FQGNSA. CDR3 protein: CASSLSGQEAETQYF. CDR3 DNA sequence: TGTGCCAGCAGCTTATCCGGGCAGGAGGCAGAGACCCAGTACTTC.

The V gene is TRBV27, the J gene TRBJ2-3; D might be TRBD2 (5 bases). Between the trimmed V and J ends, which lost 5 bases and 0 bases, there was a span of 12 bases. The CDR3 consists of 15 residues. In germline, CDR1 is MNHEY, CDR2 SMNVEV (reference sequence). CDR3 sequence: CASSRERTSTDTQYF. The DNA for the CDR3 is TGTGCCAGCAGTCGAGAGCGGACGAGCACAGATACGCAGTATTTT.

This sequence joins TRBV5-1 and TRBJ1-1; D gene uncertain. The CDR3 loop spans 14 amino acids. The germline CDR1 and CDR2 sequences are SGHRS and YFSETQ. Trimming took off 0 bases at V and 10 bases at J, with 16 bases between the two ends. CDR3 region: CASSLVGGSEGAFF. In nucleotides, the CDR3 is TGCGCCAGCAGCTTGGTTGGAGGGTCCGAAGGAGCTTTCTTT.

V and J are TRBV28 and TRBJ1-2, with 7 bases fitting TRBD1. Germline V CDR1 and CDR2: MDHEN, SYDVKM. The CDR3 runs 14 residues. The V gene end was trimmed by 6 bases and the J gene end by 4 bases; junction bases not matched to a gene: 8. As DNA, the CDR3 is TGTGCCAGCAGAACCAGGGGGTTGGGCTATGGCTACACCTTC. As protein: CASRTRGLGYGYTF.

The genes are TRBV28 and TRBJ2-5, with TRBD2 matching 13 bases. V lost 6 bases and J lost 5; bases outside the gene matches: 21. The CDR3 runs to 20 residues. CDR1 MDHEN and CDR2 SYDVKM come from the germline V gene. CDR3 bases: TGTGCCAGCAGGCCGGGTTGGGGACTAGCGGGACGTCAGGATGGGGAGACCCAGTACTTC. It codes for CASRPGWGLAGRQDGETQYF.

The V gene is TRBV6-5, the J gene TRBJ1-2, with D unresolved. Trimming pared 6 bases from V and 1 base from J, leaving 9 bases between. The length of the CDR3 is 13 residues. Germline V gene sequence: CDR1 MNHEY, CDR2 SVGAGI. CDR3 DNA sequence: TGTGCCAGCAGAGGACCGAATAACTATGGCTACACCTTC. Translated, it gives CASRGPNNYGYTF.

The V and J genes are TRBV29-1 and TRBJ1-1, with TRBD1 as a possible D gene (6 bases). Trimming removed 7 bases at V and 0 bases at J, with 15 bases between. The CDR3 contains 14 residues. Per germline, CDR1 SQVTM and CDR2 ANQGSEA. CDR3 coding DNA: TGCAGCGCGGCGGGCAGGGGAATGAACACTGAAGCTTTCTTT. Translated, it gives CSAAGRGMNTEAFF.

This clone was recorded only once. The chain joins TRBV30 to TRBJ2-1, with a tentative D call TRBD1 (5 bases). Trimming left V 0 bases short and J 5 bases short, with 14 bases between. Germline assignment: CDR1 GTSNPN and CDR2 SVGIG (reference sequence). CDR3 length: 15 amino acids. CDR3 DNA: TGTGCCTGGAGTGTACTACAGGCAGGAGACAATGAGCAGTTCTTC. Its protein is CAWSVLQAGDNEQFF.

The rearrangement links TRBV7-9 to TRBJ2-3; 8 bases match TRBD2. In germline, CDR1 is SEHNR, CDR2 FQNEAQ (reference sequence). The CDR3 loop spans 14 amino acids. Losses at the gene ends were 4 bases for V and 6 bases for J; bases not matched to a gene: 6. Here the CDR3 DNA reads TGTGCCAGCAGCTCTATTAGCGGGATCGATACGCAGTATTTT. It codes for CASSSISGIDTQYF.

The chain couples TRBV7-3 to TRBJ2-2; D is unclear. The CDR3 consists of 14 residues. The germline V gene encodes CDR1 SGHTA and CDR2 FQGTGA. Trimming pared 0 bases from V and 4 bases from J, leaving 6 bases between. The CDR3 coding sequence is TGTGCCAGCAGCTTAACGGAAGTCACCGGGGAGCTGTTTTTT. It yields the protein CASSLTEVTGELFF.

The chain is built from TRBV10-2 and TRBJ2-7, with 8 bases identical to TRBD1. The trim removed 3 bases at V and 7 bases at J, leaving 8 bases unmatched. The length of the CDR3 is 14 residues. Germline loops: CDR1 WSHSY, CDR2 SAAADI. In DNA, the CDR3 is TGCGCCAGCAGTGAAGTACAGGGGGAGAGGGAGCAGTACTTC. It yields the protein CASSEVQGEREQYF.

The genes are TRBV7-2 and TRBJ2-7, with unresolved D. Germline assignment: CDR1 SGHTA and CDR2 FQGNSA. CDR3 length equals 16 residues. Trimming left V 1 base short and J 4 bases short, with 17 bases between. As DNA, the CDR3 is TGTGCCAGCAGCTTAGAGATTACACAGTCTGTGTACGAGCAGTACTTC. This encodes CASSLEITQSVYEQYF. Full variable domain (missing parts from reference TRBV7-2 and TRBJ2-7): GAGVSQSPSNKVTEKGKDVELRCDPISGHTALYWYRQSLGQGLEFLIYFQGNSAPDKSGLPSDRFSAERTGGSVSTLTIQRTQQEDSAVYLCASSLEITQSVYEQYFGPGTRLTVT.

The genes are TRBV18 and TRBJ1-1, with D perhaps matching TRBD1 (6 bases). Germline CDR1 reads KGHSH; CDR2 reads LQKENI. Trimming took off 6 bases at V and 1 base at J, with 18 bases between the two ends. The CDR3 is made up of 16 amino acids. CDR3 coding DNA: TGTGCCAGCTCTCTACGACAGGCCCGCGCGAACACTGAAGCTTTCTTT. This translates into CASSLRQARANTEAFF.

The chain recombines TRBV15 with TRBJ2-1; D perhaps matches TRBD1 (6 bases). Germline lookup yields CDR1 LNHNV and CDR2 YYDKDF (reference sequence). The CDR3 has 14 residues. The V end lost 6 bases, the J end lost 1 base, and 10 bases lay between the germline ends. The CDR3 nucleotides are TGTGCCACCAGGACAGGCGGTTCCTACAATGAGCAGTTCTTC. This codes for CATRTGGSYNEQFF.

The chain is built from TRBV18 and TRBJ2-2; D not certain. V lost 3 bases to trimming and J lost 0 bases, with 5 bases between them. This CDR3 region has 14 residues. Germline V gene sequence: CDR1 KGHSH, CDR2 LQKENI. CDR3 sequence reads: CASSPLTNTGELFF. The DNA of the CDR3 is TGTGCCAGCTCACCCCTGACGAACACCGGGGAGCTGTTTTTT.

The V call is TRBV7-2, the J call TRBJ2-3, with 11 bases that match TRBD2. Germline loops: CDR1 SGHTA, CDR2 FQGNSA. V lost 4 bases and J lost 1; bases outside the gene matches: 4. CDR3 length: 16 amino acids. The CDR3 spells CASSWQGLAGTDTQYF. CDR3 in DNA: TGTGCCAGCAGCTGGCAGGGACTAGCGGGCACAGATACGCAGTATTTT.

In its sample, this clone was seen many times. V is TRBV30 and J is TRBJ2-3, with a possible D match to TRBD2 (7 bases). Trimming took 3 bases from V and 4 from J, leaving 14 bases between them. The CDR3 runs 14 residues. The germline V gene has CDR1 GTSNPN and CDR2 SVGIG (reference sequence). The CDR3: CAWSQGGRADTQYF. The DNA for the CDR3 is TGTGCCTGGAGCCAAGGGGGGAGGGCAGATACGCAGTATTTT.

Comment on this clone: A much more abundant neighbour one base away suggests this may be a read error. V is TRBV28 and J is TRBJ2-7; possibly TRBD1 for D (6 bases). V lost 6 bases and J 3 bases, leaving 9 bases between the germline ends. Looked up from germline, CDR1 is MDHEN and CDR2 is SYDVKM. The CDR3 runs to 12 residues. Here the CDR3 DNA reads TGTGCCAGCAGCATACAGGGCTACGAGCAGTACTTC. Translated, it gives CASSIQGYEQYF.